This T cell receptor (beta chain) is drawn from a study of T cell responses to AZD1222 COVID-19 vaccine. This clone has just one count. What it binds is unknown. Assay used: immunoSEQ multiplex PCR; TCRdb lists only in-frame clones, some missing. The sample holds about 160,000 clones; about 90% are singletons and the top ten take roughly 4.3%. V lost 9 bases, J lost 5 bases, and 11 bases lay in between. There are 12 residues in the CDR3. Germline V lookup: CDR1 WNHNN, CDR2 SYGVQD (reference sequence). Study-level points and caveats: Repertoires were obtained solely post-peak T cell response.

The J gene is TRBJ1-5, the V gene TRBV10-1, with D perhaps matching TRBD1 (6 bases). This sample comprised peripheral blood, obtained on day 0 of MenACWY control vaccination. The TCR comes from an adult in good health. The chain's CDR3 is CARGASDQPQHF. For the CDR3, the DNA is TGCGCCAGGGGGGCAAGTGATCAGCCCCAGCATTTT.